This TCR beta chain was sequenced for a study of T cell responses to AZD1222 COVID-19 vaccine. Study outcomes and limitations: When two AZD1222 doses had been given, Spike-specific TCR breadth and depth rose. Samples come after the peak T cell response, not at day 14.

About this clone: Its target is not known.

Data came from immunoSEQ multiplex PCR; TCRdb stores just in-frame clones and leaves some out. The repertoire has 100,000 to 150,000 clones, about 93% of them found once; the top ten carry roughly 5.9%. The V gene's germline CDR1 is SGHKS and CDR2 YYEKEE (reference sequence). The J segment lost 4 bases and the V segment lost 5 bases, leaving 0 bases of the junction unmatched. The CDR3 contains 12 residues. The clonotype originates from an adult in good health. The sample in question was peripheral blood, obtained on day 0 of AZD1222 vaccination. The chain combines TRBV5-5 with TRBJ1-2; 9 nucleotides match TRBD1. The CDR3 DNA reads TGTGCCAGCAGGGACAGGGGCTATGGCTACACCTTC. This gives the protein CASRDRGYGYTF.